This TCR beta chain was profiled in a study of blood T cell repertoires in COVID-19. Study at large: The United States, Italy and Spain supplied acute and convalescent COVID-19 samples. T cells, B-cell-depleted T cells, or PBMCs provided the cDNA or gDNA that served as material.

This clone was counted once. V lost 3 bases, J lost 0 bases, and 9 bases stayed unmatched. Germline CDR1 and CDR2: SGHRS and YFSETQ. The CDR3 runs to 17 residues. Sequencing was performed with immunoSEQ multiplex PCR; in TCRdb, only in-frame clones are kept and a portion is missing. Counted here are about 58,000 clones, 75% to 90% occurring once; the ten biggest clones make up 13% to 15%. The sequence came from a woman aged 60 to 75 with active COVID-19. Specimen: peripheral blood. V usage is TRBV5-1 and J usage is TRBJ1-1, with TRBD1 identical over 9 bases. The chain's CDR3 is CASSYRDRAPMNTEAFF. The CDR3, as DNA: TGCGCCAGCAGCTACCGGGACAGGGCACCTATGAACACTGAAGCTTTCTTT.